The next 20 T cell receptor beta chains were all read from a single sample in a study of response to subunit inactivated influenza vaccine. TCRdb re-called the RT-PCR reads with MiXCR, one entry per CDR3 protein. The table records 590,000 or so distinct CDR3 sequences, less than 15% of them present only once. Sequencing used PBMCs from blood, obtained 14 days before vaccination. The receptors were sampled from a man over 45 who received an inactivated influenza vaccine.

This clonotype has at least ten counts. CDR3 nucleotides: TGTGCCAGCAGCCAAGAAGGGACGGGCTACAATGAGCAGTTCTTC. It is translated as CASSQEGTGYNEQFF. The gene calls are TRBV4-2 and TRBJ2-1; D possibly matches TRBD1 or TRBD2 (5 bases each). The CDR3 is made up of 15 amino acids. Trimming pared 0 bases from V and 3 bases from J, leaving 9 bases between. Germline lookup yields CDR1 LGHNA and CDR2 YNFKEQ.

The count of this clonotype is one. The CDR3 region has the DNA TGCGCCAGCAGCTTGGATGCGACAGGGAAAGGCGAGCAGTACTTC. Its protein is CASSLDATGKGEQYF. The chain joins TRBV5-1 to TRBJ2-7, with 7 bases fitting TRBD1. CDR1 is SGHRS, CDR2 YFSETQ, per germline. The trim removed 0 bases at V and 6 bases at J, leaving 9 bases unmatched. CDR3 size: 15 residues.

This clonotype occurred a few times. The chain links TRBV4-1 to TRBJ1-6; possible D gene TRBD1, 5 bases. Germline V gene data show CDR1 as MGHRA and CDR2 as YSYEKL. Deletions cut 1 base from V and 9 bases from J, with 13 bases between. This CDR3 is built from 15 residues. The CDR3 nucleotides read TGCGCCAGCAGCCAAGGGACAATGGAGCCTTCACCCCTCCACTTT. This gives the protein CASSQGTMEPSPLHF.

CDR3: CASSFLDRDYEQYF. Written as DNA, the CDR3 is TGTGCCAGCAGCTTCCTTGACAGGGATTACGAGCAGTACTTC. This chain joins TRBV7-9 and TRBJ2-7; 7 bases match TRBD1. V dropped 3 bases and J dropped 4; count of bases not matched to a gene: 6. CDR3 length: 14 amino acids. The germline gives CDR1 SEHNR, CDR2 FQNEAQ (reference sequence).

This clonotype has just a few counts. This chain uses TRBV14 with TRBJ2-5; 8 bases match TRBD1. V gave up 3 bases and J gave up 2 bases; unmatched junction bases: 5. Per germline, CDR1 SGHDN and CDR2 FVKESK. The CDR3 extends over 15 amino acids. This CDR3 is CASSHGQGWQETQYF. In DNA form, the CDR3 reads TGTGCCAGCAGCCACGGACAGGGCTGGCAAGAGACCCAGTACTTC.

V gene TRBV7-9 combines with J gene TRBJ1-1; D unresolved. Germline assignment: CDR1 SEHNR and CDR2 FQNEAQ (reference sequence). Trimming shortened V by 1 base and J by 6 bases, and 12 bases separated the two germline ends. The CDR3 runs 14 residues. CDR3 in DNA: TGTGCCAGCAGCTTAGGGGGAGGGTACCCTGAAGCTTTCTTT. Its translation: CASSLGGGYPEAFF. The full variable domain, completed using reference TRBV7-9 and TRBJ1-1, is DTGVSQNPRHKITKRGQNVTFRCDPISEHNRLYWYRQTLGQGPEFLTYFQNEAQLEKSRLLSDRFSAERPKGSFSTLEIQRTEQGDSAMYLCASSLGGGYPEAFFGQGTRLTVV.

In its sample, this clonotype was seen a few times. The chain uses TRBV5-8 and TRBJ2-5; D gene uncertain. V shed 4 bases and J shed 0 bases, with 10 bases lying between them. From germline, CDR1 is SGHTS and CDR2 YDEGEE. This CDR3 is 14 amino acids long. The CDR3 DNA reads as TGTGCCAGCAGCCGGTTAGGGAACCAAGAGACCCAGTACTTC. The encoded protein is CASSRLGNQETQYF.

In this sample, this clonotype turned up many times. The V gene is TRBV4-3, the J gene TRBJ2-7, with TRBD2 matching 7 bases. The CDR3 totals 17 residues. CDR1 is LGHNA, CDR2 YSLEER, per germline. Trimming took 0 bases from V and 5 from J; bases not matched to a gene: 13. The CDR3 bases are TGCGCCAGCAGCCAAGATATCGGGGGGATAGGATTCGACGAGCAGTACTTC. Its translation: CASSQDIGGIGFDEQYF.

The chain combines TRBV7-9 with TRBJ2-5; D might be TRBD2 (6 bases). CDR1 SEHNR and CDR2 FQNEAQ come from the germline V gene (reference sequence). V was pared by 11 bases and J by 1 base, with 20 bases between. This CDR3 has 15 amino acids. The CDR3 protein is CAGSPGGAIQETQYF. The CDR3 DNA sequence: TGTGCCGGAAGCCCGGGCGGGGCTATCCAAGAGACCCAGTACTTC.

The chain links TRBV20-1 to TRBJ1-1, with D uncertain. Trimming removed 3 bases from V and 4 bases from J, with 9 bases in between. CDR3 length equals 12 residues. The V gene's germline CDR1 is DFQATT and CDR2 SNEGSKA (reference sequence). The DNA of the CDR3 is TGCAGTGCTAGTCGGGATTTCACTGAAGCTTTCTTT. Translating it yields CSASRDFTEAFF.

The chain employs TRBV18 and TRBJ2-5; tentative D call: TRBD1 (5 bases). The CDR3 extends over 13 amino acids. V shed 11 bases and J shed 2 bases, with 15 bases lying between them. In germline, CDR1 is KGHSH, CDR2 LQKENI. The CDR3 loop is CAGNRDRQETQYF. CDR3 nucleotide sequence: TGTGCCGGAAACCGAGACAGACAAGAGACCCAGTACTTC.

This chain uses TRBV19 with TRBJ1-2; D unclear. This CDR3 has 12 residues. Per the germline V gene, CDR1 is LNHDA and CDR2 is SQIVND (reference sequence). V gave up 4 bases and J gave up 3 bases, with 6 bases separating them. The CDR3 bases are TGTGCCAGTAGTAACGGTGACTATGGCTACACCTTC. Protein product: CASSNGDYGYTF. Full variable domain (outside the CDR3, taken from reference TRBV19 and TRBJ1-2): DGGITQSPKYLFRKEGQNVTLSCEQNLNHDAMYWYRQDPGQGLRLIYYSQIVNDFQKGDIAEGYSVSREKKESFPLTVTSAQKNPTAFYLCASSNGDYGYTFGSGTRLTVV.

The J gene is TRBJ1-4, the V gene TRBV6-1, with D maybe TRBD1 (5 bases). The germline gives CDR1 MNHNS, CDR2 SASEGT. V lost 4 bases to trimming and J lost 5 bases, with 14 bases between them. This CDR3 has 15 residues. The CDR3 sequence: CASSGFGTGNEKLFF. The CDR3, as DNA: TGTGCCAGCAGTGGCTTCGGGACGGGGAATGAAAAACTGTTTTTT.

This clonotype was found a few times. CDR3 sequence reads: CASSLPSSVSIANGYGYTF. CDR3 DNA sequence: TGTGCCAGCAGCTTACCGTCTTCCGTTTCCATTGCAAACGGCTATGGCTACACCTTC. The genes are TRBV7-8 and TRBJ1-2; D is uncertain. The CDR3 contains 19 residues. The V end was cut by 2 bases, the J end by 4 bases, with 26 bases between. Germline V gene lookup returns CDR1 SGHVS and CDR2 FQNEAQ.

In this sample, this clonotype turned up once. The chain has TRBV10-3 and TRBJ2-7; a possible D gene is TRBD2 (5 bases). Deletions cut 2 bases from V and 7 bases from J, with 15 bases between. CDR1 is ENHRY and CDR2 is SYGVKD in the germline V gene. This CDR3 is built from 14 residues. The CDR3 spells CAISEVAGLGEQYF. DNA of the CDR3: TGTGCCATCAGTGAGGTGGCGGGTTTGGGGGAGCAGTACTTC.

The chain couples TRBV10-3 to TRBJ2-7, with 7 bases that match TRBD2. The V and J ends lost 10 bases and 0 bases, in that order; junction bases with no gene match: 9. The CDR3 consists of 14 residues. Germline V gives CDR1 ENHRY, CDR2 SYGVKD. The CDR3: CATAAGTISYEQYF. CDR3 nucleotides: TGTGCCACGGCGGCCGGGACTATCTCCTACGAGCAGTACTTC.

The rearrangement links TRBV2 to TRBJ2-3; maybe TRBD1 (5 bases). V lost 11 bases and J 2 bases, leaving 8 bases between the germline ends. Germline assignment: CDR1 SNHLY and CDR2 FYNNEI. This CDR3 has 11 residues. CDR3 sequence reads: CADSLTDTQYF. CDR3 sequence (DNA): TGTGCCGACAGTCTCACAGATACGCAGTATTTT.

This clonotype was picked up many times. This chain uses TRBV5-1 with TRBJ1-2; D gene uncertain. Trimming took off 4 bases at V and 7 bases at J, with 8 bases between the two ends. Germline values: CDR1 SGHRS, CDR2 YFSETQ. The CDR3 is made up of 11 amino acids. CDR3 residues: CASSEGFGYTF. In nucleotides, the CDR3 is TGCGCCAGCAGCGAGGGATTTGGCTACACCTTC.

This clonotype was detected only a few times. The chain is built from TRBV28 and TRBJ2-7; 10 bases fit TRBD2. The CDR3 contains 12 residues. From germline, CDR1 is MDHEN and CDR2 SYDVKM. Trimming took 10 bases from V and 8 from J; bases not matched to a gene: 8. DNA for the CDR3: TGTGCCACCCAGCGGGGGGGCCCAAAGCAGTACTTC. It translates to CATQRGGPKQYF.

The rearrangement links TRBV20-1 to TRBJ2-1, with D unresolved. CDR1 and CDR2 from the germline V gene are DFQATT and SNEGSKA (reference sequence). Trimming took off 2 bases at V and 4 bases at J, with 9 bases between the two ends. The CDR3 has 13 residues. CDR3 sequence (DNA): TGCAGTGCTAGATTCAATTTGTACAATGAGCAGTTCTTC. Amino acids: CSARFNLYNEQFF.